The clone carrying this T cell receptor beta chain has only a few counts. PCR primers comprised 60 Vbeta and 13 Jbeta primers. Generated by immunoSEQ multiplex PCR, the TCRdb table keeps only in-frame clones and is missing some. The repertoire holds about 150,000 clones, about 61% seen once, with under 2.5% in the top ten. The sample comes from a study of cytomegalovirus exposure and HLA in healthy donors. As for the study in general: When 300 to 500 donors were genotyped, about 80% of them were found to fall in the Caucasian-associated ancestry cluster.

V dropped 6 bases and J dropped 0 bases, with 12 bases sitting between them. Germline V gene data show CDR1 as MNHEY and CDR2 as SVGAGI. The CDR3 totals 15 residues. The genes are TRBV6-5 and TRBJ1-5; D is unclear. The sample comprised PBMCs. The TCR was taken from a woman between 35 and 50 years old in good health and CMV-seronegative. The CDR3 reads CASRRARDSNQPQHF. The CDR3 bases are TGTGCCAGCAGACGCGCTCGGGATAGCAATCAGCCCCAGCATTTT.